A single sample is the source of the 6 T cell receptor beta chains below, sequenced in a study of CD8+ T cells in alopecia areata. Treatment described: oral pan-JAK inhibitor, 5-10 mg twice daily. In each case, RNA was isolated and then reverse transcribed into cDNA as the sequencing template. The protocol was immunoSEQ multiplex PCR, while the TCRdb copy is restricted to in-frame clones and leaves out a portion. Of 150,000 to 200,000 clones in the sample, roughly 50% are singletons; the top ten hold roughly 17%. The input for sequencing was CD4+ T cells sorted from blood, taken between weeks 55 and 65, from a patient treated with tofacitinib. Receptor source: a human donor with alopecia areata.

The gene calls are TRBV29-1 and TRBJ2-2; D is perhaps TRBD1 (5 bases). Germline V gene data show CDR1 as SQVTM and CDR2 as ANQGSEA. The V and J ends lost 3 bases and 0 bases respectively, with 11 bases between them. CDR3 size: 15 residues. CDR3: CSVELTETNTGELFF. The DNA for the CDR3 is TGCAGCGTTGAGCTGACAGAAACGAACACCGGGGAGCTGTTTTTT.

A word on this clone: Other DNA variants within this sample encode the same CDR3. The rearrangement uses TRBV20-1 and TRBJ1-2; a possible D gene is TRBD1 (5 bases). The CDR3 spans 11 residues. Germline lookup yields CDR1 DFQATT and CDR2 SNEGSKA (reference sequence). The V and J ends lost 2 bases and 4 bases respectively, with 5 bases between them. CDR3 sequence reads: CSARQGYGYTF. In DNA form, the CDR3 reads TGCAGTGCTAGACAGGGCTATGGCTACACCTTC.

This clone appeared a single time. The gene calls are TRBV27 and TRBJ1-2; D not certain. The CDR3 length is 13 residues. Germline V gives CDR1 MNHEY, CDR2 SMNVEV (reference sequence). Trimming took 5 bases from V and 3 from J, leaving 10 bases between them. CDR3 nucleotide sequence: TGTGCCAGCAGTCCAGACGGACACTATGGCTACACCTTC. Protein: CASSPDGHYGYTF.

This clone occurred once. The chain couples TRBV2 to TRBJ1-6, with 7 bases matching TRBD1. The V gene's germline CDR1 is SNHLY and CDR2 FYNNEI. V shed 8 bases and J 10 bases; nucleotides not matched to a gene: 11. The CDR3 sequence is 14 residues long. CDR3 in DNA: TGTGCCAGCGGTGTGGACAGGTCGGGATCACCCCTCCACTTT. Protein product: CASGVDRSGSPLHF. Together with reference TRBV2 and TRBJ1-6, the CDR3 gives the full variable domain: EPEVTQTPSHQVTQMGQEVILRCVPISNHLYFYWYRQILGQKVEFLVSFYNNEISEKSEIFDDQFSVERPDGSNFTLKIRSTKLEDSAMYFCASGVDRSGSPLHFGNGTRLTVT.

The chain couples TRBV6-5 to TRBJ2-7, with D maybe TRBD2 (5 bases). Looked up from germline, CDR1 is MNHEY and CDR2 is SVGAGI. The V end was cut by 6 bases, the J end by 2 bases, with 17 bases between. The CDR3 has 15 residues. The CDR3 DNA reads TGTGCCAGCAGCCCCTCCCGGGGAGCAGCCTACGAGCAGTACTTC. Translated: CASSPSRGAAYEQYF.

Only a few counts were recorded for this clone. The chain combines TRBV30 with TRBJ1-1, with D perhaps TRBD1 (6 bases). There are 16 residues in the CDR3. Germline V gives CDR1 GTSNPN, CDR2 SVGIG (reference sequence). V was cut by 0 bases and J by 5 bases, with 19 bases left in between. In DNA, the CDR3 is TGTGCCTGGAGTGTGGTGGGAGGGGGGCGTGCAACTGAAGCTTTCTTT. As protein: CAWSVVGGGRATEAFF. The variable domain in full, with the rest retrieved from reference TRBV30 and TRBJ1-1, is SQTIHQWPATLVQPVGSPLSLECTVEGTSNPNLYWYRQAAGRGLQLLFYSVGIGQISSEVPQNLSASRPQDRQFILSSKKLLLSDSGFYLCAWSVVGGGRATEAFFGQGTRLTVV.